Listed below are T cell receptor beta chains from one sample, sequenced in a study of cytomegalovirus exposure and HLA in healthy donors. Assay: immunoSEQ multiplex PCR; the TCRdb copy retains only in-frame clones and omits some. In the table there are about 240,000 clones, around 87% of which are singletons. Sequencing was carried out using PBMCs. These receptors all come from a woman younger than 45 in good health and CMV-seropositive. The CDR3 runs from the conserved cysteine through the conserved F or W. D genes are given only for firm matches. Only some rows state a clone size, as once, few, many or a class for expanded clones.

>TRBD1|TRBV7-6|TRBJ1-2|.
TGTGCCAGCAGCTCGGCCTTAGATAGGGGGCTCTATGGCTACACCTTC
CASSSALDRGLYGYTF
>.|TRBV9|TRBJ2-6|few
TGTGCCAGCAGCGTAGTAAGCACTGGGGCCAACGTCCTGACTTTC
CASSVVSTGANVLTF
>.|TRBV7-9|TRBJ2-1|.
TGTGCCAGCAGCTTGCAGGGGAATGAGCAGTTCTTC
CASSLQGNEQFF
>TRBD2|TRBV6-4|TRBJ2-3|.
TGTGCCAGCAGTGACTCGACTAGCGGATCAGATACGCAGTATTTT
CASSDSTSGSDTQYF
>TRBD2|TRBV30|TRBJ2-1|.
TGTGCCTGGAGGGGCGTGGGGGGGTGGAATGAGCAGTTCTTC
CAWRGVGGWNEQFF
>TRBD2|TRBV29-1|TRBJ2-7|.
TGCAGCGCTTTGGGCGCCTCGTTATGGGCGGGGGGATACGAGCAGTACTTC
CSALGASLWAGGYEQYF
>TRBD1|TRBV29-1|TRBJ2-3|.
TGCAGCGTGACAGGGAGCACAGATACGCAGTATTTT
CSVTGSTDTQYF
>.|TRBV27|TRBJ2-3|.
TGTGCCAGCAGTTTTGAGGGGGTGACAGATACGCAGTATTTT
CASSFEGVTDTQYF
>.|TRBV6-5|TRBJ1-2|.
TGTGCCAGCAGTTACAGGGAGGATTCTCTCTATGGCTACACCTTC
CASSYREDSLYGYTF
>TRBD1|TRBV19|TRBJ2-2|.
TGTGCCAGTAGTAACGCAGGGGGAAATGGGGCCGGGGAGCTGTTTTTT
CASSNAGGNGAGELFF
>TRBD1|TRBV4-1|TRBJ2-1|.
TGCGCCAGCAGGCAGGGACAGGGAGGCAACAATGAGCAGTTCTTC
CASRQGQGGNNEQFF
>.|TRBV7-9|TRBJ1-1|.
TGTGCCAGCACAAAAGTGGGGAGAGGGAACACTGAAGCTTTCTTT
CASTKVGRGNTEAFF
>.|TRBV11-3|TRBJ1-1|.
TGTGCCAGCAGGACCTTCGGGGGGTGGAACACTGAAGCTTTCTTT
CASRTFGGWNTEAFF
>.|TRBV2|TRBJ2-7|.
TGTGCCAGCGTATGGGAGACAAACTACGAGCAGTACTTC
CASVWETNYEQYF
>TRBD2|TRBV10-3|TRBJ2-7|.
TGTGCCATCAGTCCGACTAGCGGGAGGCCGAGCTCCTACGAGCAGTACTTC
CAISPTSGRPSSYEQYF
>TRBD1|TRBV5-6|TRBJ2-5|.
TGTGCCAGCAGCTTGAGGGTCGGGACAGCGACACAAGAGACCCAGTACTTC
CASSLRVGTATQETQYF
>TRBD1|TRBV6-1|TRBJ2-1|.
TGTGCCAGCAGTGAGGACAGGGGCGGGAATGAGCAGTTCTTC
CASSEDRGGNEQFF
>.|TRBV29-1|TRBJ1-1|.
TGCAGCGCCACCCACGGGGGTGAAGCTTTCTTT
CSATHGGEAFF
>.|TRBV28|TRBJ1-5|.
TGCTCCGGGGGGGAATGGGGGCCCCAGCATTTT
CSGGEWGPQHF
>.|TRBV30|TRBJ2-7|.
TGTGCCTGGGGTGGAAGAGACGAGCAGTACTTC
CAWGGRDEQYF
>.|TRBV18|TRBJ1-1|.
TGTGCCAGCTCACCGAATACAGGGAATGAAGCTTTCTTT
CASSPNTGNEAFF
>TRBD2|TRBV7-9|TRBJ2-7|.
TGTGCCAGCAGCTTGGTTCCGGGACTAGCGGTGGTGTACGAGCAGTACTTC
CASSLVPGLAVVYEQYF
>TRBD1|TRBV5-1|TRBJ1-2|.
TGCGCCAGCAGCACCGGACAGGGCGGAGATGGCTACACCTTC
CASSTGQGGDGYTF
>TRBD2|TRBV10-3|TRBJ2-1|.
TGTGCCATCAGTGGCCCAACGACTAGCGGGAGTGAATTGGATGAGCAGTTCTTC
CAISGPTTSGSELDEQFF
>TRBD1|TRBV6-1|TRBJ1-1|.
TGTGCCAGCAGTGAAAAACGGAGGTTAACAGGGGACACTGAAGCTTTCTTT
CASSEKRRLTGDTEAFF
>.|TRBV4-2|TRBJ2-3|few
TGTGCCAGCAGCCAAGTTTGGGGGGGCACAGATACGCAGTATTTT
CASSQVWGGTDTQYF
>.|TRBV6-6|TRBJ2-3|once
TGTGCCAGCAGTGACGTACAGGGAGATACGCAGTATTTT
CASSDVQGDTQYF
>TRBD1|TRBV5-5|TRBJ1-4|.
TGTGCCAGCAGCTTGGGGGACAGAGGAAGCTTTGAAAAACTGTTTTTT
CASSLGDRGSFEKLFF
>TRBD1|TRBV7-2|TRBJ1-5|.
TGTGCCAGCAGCTTAATGGACAGGGCCCCTCAGCCCCAGCATTTT
CASSLMDRAPQPQHF
>.|TRBV30|TRBJ1-3|.
TGTGCCTGGAGCCTAGGGTCATCCAGGGCTTCTGGAAACACCATATATTTT
CAWSLGSSRASGNTIYF
>.|TRBV19|TRBJ2-5|.
TGTGCCAGTAGTATTCATACAGGACAGCATAAAGAGACCCAGTACTTC
CASSIHTGQHKETQYF
>.|TRBV27|TRBJ1-5|many
TGTGCCAGCAGTCCGATGAGAAGTCAGCCCCAGCATTTT
CASSPMRSQPQHF
>.|TRBV9|TRBJ2-5|.
TGTGCCAGCAGCGTAGACACACAAGAGACCCAGTACTTC
CASSVDTQETQYF
>.|TRBV7-9|TRBJ2-1|few
TGTGCCAGCAGCTTAATAGCACCGGGGTACAATGAGCAGTTCTTC
CASSLIAPGYNEQFF
>TRBD2|TRBV5-1|TRBJ2-3|.
TGCGCCAGCAGCCCCGGAGGTGTTAGCGGGAGGGCAAAGGCAGATACGCAGTATTTT
CASSPGGVSGRAKADTQYF
>.|TRBV5-1|TRBJ1-3|.
TGCGCCAGCAGCTTGGGAACCACACAGGGCCCTGGAAACACCATATATTTT
CASSLGTTQGPGNTIYF
>.|TRBV6-1|TRBJ2-4|once
TGTGCCAGCAGTGAAGCGAAAGAATGGAGGGCGGCCAAAAACATTCAGTACTTC
CASSEAKEWRAAKNIQYF
>.|TRBV6-4|TRBJ2-3|.
TGTGCCAGCAGCCGTCTGGGAGGAGGATCAGATACGCAGTATTTT
CASSRLGGGSDTQYF
>.|TRBV19|TRBJ2-7|.
TGTGCCAGTAGTCAGGGACTTCCCTACGAGCAGTACTTC
CASSQGLPYEQYF
>.|TRBV6-1|TRBJ2-3|.
TGTGCCAGCAGTGAAGTTTCGAGAGTCACAGATACGCAGTATTTT
CASSEVSRVTDTQYF
>TRBD1|TRBV18|TRBJ2-7|.
TGTGCCAGCTCACAGCCGGGACAGGGGTTCTACGAGCAGTACTTC
CASSQPGQGFYEQYF
>TRBD2|TRBV2|TRBJ2-7|.
TGTGCCAGCAGGGGGGGGACTAGCGGGTTCTACGAGCAGTACTTC
CASRGGTSGFYEQYF
>.|TRBV7-8|TRBJ2-7|.
TGTGCCAGCAGCCGGGGGAGGACCTACGAGCAGTACTTC
CASSRGRTYEQYF
>.|TRBV19|TRBJ2-6|.
TGTGCCAGTAGTCTTCGGGACACCTTCTCTGGGGCCAACGTCCTGACTTTC
CASSLRDTFSGANVLTF
>.|TRBV7-9|TRBJ2-7|.
TGTGCCAGCAGCTTACGAGCCACCTCCTACGAGCAGTACTTC
CASSLRATSYEQYF
>.|TRBV6-6|TRBJ2-7|.
TGTGCCAGCAGGAGGGACTCCGAGCAGTACTTC
CASRRDSEQYF
>TRBD2|TRBV11-3|TRBJ2-1|once
TGTGCCAGCAGCTCCCGGGCTAGCGGGAGTAATGAGCAGTTCTTC
CASSSRASGSNEQFF
>TRBD2|TRBV5-4|TRBJ2-1|.
TGTGCCAGCAGCTTGCCTAGCGGGAGTGTGGATGAGCAGTTCTTC
CASSLPSGSVDEQFF
>.|TRBV29-1|TRBJ1-1|few
TGCAGCGTTATGGGAGGAGGAAGGAACACTGAAGCTTTCTTT
CSVMGGGRNTEAFF
>TRBD2|TRBV4-1|TRBJ2-2|.
TGCGCCAGCAGCCAAGGCCCCTCTAGCGGGACCTCGGGCGGGGAGCTGTTTTTT
CASSQGPSSGTSGGELFF
>.|TRBV6-6|TRBJ2-1|.
TGTGCCAGCAGCATAGCGGTCTCCTACAATGAGCAGTTCTTC
CASSIAVSYNEQFF
>TRBD1|TRBV7-9|TRBJ2-5|.
TGTGCCAGCAGCTTGGGGACAGGGGGCGAAGAGACCCAGTACTTC
CASSLGTGGEETQYF
>TRBD1|TRBV13|TRBJ1-1|.
TGTGCCAGCAGCTCAGCCCTTGAGGGGGCCTTGAACACTGAAGCTTTCTTT
CASSSALEGALNTEAFF
>.|TRBV7-3|TRBJ2-2|.
TGTGCCAGCAGGCCTCCGGGACGGACTACGAACACCGGGGAGCTGTTTTTT
CASRPPGRTTNTGELFF
>.|TRBV2|TRBJ1-5|.
TGTGCCAGCAGTGAAGCCAGGGTTAATAATCAGCCCCAGCATTTT
CASSEARVNNQPQHF